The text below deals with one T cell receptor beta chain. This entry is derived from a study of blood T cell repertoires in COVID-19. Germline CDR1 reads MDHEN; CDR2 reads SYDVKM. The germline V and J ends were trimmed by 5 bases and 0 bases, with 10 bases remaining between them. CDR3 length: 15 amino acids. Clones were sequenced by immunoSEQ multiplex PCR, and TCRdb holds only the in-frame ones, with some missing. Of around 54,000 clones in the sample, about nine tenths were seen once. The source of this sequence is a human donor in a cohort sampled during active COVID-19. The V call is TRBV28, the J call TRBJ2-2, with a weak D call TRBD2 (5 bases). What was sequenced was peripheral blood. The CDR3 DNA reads TGTGCCAGCAGTACCCGGACTTCGAACACCGGGGAGCTGTTTTTT. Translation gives CASSTRTSNTGELFF. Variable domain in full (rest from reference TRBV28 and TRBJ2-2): DVKVTQSSRYLVKRTGEKVFLECVQDMDHENMFWYRQDPGLGLRLIYFSYDVKMKEKGDIPEGYSVSREKKERFSLILESASTNQTSMYLCASSTRTSNTGELFFGEGSRLTVL.